This T cell receptor (beta chain) came from a study of T cell clonality in common variable immunodeficiency. The V gene end was trimmed by 5 bases and the J gene end by 6 bases; junction bases not matched to a gene: 8. This CDR3 is built from 16 residues. TCRdb's table, derived via immunoSEQ multiplex PCR, lists solely in-frame clones and lacks some. Singletons are absent from the sample, which has about 34,000 clones. This clone was seen many times. Read data end 3 residues before the CDR3 end; the end is taken from the germline J gene. The sequence was obtained from a person aged 18 to 75 in good health. The sequencing input was peripheral blood mononuclear cells. The chain carries TRBV12-3 or TRBV12-4 and TRBJ2-1, with 12 bases fitting TRBD2. CDR3 DNA (partial): TGTGCCAGCAGTCGCAAAGCGACTAGCGGGAGCAATGAG. This codes for CASSRKATSGSNE. In full, the CDR3 reads CASSRKATSGSNEQFF.